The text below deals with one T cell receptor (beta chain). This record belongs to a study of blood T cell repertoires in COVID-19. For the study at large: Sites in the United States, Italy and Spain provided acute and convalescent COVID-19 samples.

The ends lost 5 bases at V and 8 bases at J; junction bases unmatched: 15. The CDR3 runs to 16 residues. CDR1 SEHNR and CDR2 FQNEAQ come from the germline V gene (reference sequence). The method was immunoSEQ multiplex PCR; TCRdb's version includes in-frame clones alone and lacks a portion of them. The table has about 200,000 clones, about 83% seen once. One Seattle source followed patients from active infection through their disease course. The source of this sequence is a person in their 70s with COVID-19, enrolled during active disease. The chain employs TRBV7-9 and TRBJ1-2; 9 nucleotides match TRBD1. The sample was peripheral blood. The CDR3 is CASSQRGTGSDGGYTF. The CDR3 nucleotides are TGTGCCAGCAGCCAACGAGGGACAGGGTCGGACGGAGGCTACACCTTC.